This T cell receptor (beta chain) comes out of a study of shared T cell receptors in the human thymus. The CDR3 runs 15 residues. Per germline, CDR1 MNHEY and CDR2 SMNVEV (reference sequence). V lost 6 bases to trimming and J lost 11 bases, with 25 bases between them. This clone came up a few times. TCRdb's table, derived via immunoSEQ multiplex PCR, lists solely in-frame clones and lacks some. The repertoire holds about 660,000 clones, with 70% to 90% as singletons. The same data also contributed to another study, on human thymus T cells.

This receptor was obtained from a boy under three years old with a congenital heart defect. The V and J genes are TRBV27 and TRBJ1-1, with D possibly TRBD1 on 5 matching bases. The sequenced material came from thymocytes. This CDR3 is CASRSPQEGTPYAFF. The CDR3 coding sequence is TGTGCCAGCAGGTCCCCCCAGGAGGGGACCCCTTATGCTTTCTTT.